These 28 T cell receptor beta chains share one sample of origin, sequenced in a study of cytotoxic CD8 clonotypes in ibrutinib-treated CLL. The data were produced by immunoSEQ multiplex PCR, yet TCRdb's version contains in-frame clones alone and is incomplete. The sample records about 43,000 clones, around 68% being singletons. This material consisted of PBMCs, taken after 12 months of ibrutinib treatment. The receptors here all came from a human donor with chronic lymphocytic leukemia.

Here the CDR3 DNA reads TGCGCCAGCAGTGAGCATTCGGGGACCGGGGAGCTGTTTTTT. Translation gives CASSEHSGTGELFF. The chain combines TRBV10-1 with TRBJ2-2, with a weak D call TRBD2 (5 bases). Germline V CDR1 and CDR2: WNHNN, SYGVQD (reference sequence). The CDR3 sequence is 14 residues long. Trimming cost V 2 bases and J 5 bases, with 9 bases left between them.

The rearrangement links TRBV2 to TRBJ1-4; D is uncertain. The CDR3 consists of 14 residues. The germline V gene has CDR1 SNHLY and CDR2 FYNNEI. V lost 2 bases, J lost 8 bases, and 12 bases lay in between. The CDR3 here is CASSEYGQKEKLFF. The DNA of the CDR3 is TGTGCCAGCAGTGAATACGGCCAGAAGGAAAAACTGTTTTTT.

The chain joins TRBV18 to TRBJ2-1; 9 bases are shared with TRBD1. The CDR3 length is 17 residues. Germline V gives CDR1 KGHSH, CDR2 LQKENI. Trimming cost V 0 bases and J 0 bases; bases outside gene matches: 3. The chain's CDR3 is CASSPPGQGLSYNEQFF. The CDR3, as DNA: TGTGCCAGCTCACCACCGGGACAGGGTCTCTCCTACAATGAGCAGTTCTTC.

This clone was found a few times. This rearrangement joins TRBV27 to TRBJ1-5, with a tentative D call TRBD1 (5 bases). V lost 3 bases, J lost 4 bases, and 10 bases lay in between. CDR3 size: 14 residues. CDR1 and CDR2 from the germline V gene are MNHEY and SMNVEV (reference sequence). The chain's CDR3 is CASSFAGTNQPQHF. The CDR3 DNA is TGTGCCAGCAGTTTCGCGGGGACGAATCAGCCCCAGCATTTT.

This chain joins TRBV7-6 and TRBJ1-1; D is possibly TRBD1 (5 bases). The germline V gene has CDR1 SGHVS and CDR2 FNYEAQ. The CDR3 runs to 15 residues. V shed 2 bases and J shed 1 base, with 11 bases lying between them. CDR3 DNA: TGTGCCAGCAGCTTATGGGACCGGGCGAACACTGAAGCTTTCTTT. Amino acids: CASSLWDRANTEAFF.

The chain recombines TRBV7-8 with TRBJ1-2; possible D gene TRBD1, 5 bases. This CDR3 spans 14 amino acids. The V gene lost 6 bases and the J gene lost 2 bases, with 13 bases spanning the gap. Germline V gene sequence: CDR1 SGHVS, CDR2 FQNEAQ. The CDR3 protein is CASRLTGRNYGYTF. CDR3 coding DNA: TGTGCCAGCAGGTTAACGGGACGCAACTATGGCTACACCTTC.

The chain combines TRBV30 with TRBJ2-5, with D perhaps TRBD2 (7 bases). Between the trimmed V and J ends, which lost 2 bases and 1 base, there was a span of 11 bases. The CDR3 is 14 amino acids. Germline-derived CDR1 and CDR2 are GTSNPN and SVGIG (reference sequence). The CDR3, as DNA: TGTGCCTGGAGTTTAGGGGGGGGCCAAGAGACCCAGTACTTC. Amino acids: CAWSLGGGQETQYF.

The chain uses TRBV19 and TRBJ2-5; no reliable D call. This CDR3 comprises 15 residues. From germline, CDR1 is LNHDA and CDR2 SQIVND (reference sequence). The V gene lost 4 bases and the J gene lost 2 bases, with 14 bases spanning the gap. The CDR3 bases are TGTGCCAGTAGTAGTCTCCTGGCTGGGCAAGAGACCCAGTACTTC. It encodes CASSSLLAGQETQYF.

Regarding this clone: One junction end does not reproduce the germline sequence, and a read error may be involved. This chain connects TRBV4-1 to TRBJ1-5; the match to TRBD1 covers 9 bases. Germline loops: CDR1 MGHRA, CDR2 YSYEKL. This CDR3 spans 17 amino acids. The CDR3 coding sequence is TGCGCCAGCAGTCAAGGGCTAGGGGGGACAGGGTATCAGCCCCAGCATTTT. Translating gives CASSQGLGGTGYQPQHF.

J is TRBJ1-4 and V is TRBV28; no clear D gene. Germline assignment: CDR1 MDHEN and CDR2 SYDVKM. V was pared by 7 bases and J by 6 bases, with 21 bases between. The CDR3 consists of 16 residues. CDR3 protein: CASKSPPWDGYEKLFF. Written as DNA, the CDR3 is TGTGCCAGCAAGTCTCCACCCTGGGATGGTTATGAAAAACTGTTTTTT.

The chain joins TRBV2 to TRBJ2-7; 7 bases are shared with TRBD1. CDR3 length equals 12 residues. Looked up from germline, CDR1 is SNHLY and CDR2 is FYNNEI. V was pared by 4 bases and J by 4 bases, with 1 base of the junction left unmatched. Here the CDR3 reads CASSVQGYEQYF. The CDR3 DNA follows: TGTGCCAGCAGTGTACAGGGGTACGAGCAGTACTTC.

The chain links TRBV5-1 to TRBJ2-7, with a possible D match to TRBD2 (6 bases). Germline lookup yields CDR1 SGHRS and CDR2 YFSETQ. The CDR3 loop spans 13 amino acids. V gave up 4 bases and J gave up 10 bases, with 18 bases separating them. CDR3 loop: CASSATGSGVQYF. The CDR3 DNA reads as TGCGCCAGCAGCGCTACCGGGAGCGGCGTTCAGTACTTC.

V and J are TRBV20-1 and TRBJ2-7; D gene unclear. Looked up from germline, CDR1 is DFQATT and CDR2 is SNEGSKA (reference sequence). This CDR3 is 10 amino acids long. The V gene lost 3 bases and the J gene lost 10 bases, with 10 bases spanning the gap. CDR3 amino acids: CSASIRVQYF. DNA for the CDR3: TGCAGTGCTAGTATACGGGTACAGTACTTC.

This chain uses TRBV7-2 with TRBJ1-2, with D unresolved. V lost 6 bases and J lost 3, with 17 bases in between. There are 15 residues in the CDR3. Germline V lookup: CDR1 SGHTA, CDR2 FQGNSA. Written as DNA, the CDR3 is TGTGCCAGCAGTTTAACCCTTGGCGTCTACTATGGCTACACCTTC. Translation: CASSLTLGVYYGYTF.

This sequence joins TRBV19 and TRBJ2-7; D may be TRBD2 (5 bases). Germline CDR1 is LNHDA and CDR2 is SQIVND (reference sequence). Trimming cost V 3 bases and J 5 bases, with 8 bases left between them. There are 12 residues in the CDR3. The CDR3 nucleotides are TGTGCCAGTAGTATGGCGGGTAACGAGCAGTACTTC. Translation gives CASSMAGNEQYF.

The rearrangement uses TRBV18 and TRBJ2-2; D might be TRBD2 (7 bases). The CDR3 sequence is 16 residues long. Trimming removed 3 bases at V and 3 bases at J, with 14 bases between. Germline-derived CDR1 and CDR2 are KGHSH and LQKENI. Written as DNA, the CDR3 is TGTGCCAGCTCACCCTCCGGGGGGCCGGACACCGGGGAGCTGTTTTTT. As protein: CASSPSGGPDTGELFF.

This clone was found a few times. CDR3 coding DNA: TGTGCCAGCAGTAACCCCACAGGGGGCTTCGCTGAAGCTTTCTTT. Translated: CASSNPTGGFAEAFF. This chain connects TRBV28 to TRBJ1-1, with TRBD1 identical over 9 bases. The V gene end was trimmed by 5 bases and the J gene end by 6 bases; junction bases not matched to a gene: 10. The CDR3 sequence is 15 residues long. The germline gives CDR1 MDHEN, CDR2 SYDVKM.

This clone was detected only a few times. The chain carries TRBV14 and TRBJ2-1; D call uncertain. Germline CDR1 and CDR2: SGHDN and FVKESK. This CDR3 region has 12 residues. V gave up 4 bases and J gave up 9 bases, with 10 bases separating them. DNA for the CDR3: TGTGCCAGCAGCCGCCCTTTCGCTGAGCAGTTCTTC. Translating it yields CASSRPFAEQFF.

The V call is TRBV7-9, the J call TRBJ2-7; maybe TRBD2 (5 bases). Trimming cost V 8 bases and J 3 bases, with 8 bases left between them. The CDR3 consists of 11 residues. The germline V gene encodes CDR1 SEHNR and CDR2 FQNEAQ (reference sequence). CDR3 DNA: TGTGCCAGCCGGGAAAGCTACGAGCAGTACTTC. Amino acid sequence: CASRESYEQYF.

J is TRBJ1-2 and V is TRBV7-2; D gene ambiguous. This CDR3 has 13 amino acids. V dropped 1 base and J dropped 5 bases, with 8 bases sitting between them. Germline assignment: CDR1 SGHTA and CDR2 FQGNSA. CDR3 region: CASSLGRSYGYTF. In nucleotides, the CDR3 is TGTGCCAGCAGCTTAGGTCGAAGTTATGGCTACACCTTC.

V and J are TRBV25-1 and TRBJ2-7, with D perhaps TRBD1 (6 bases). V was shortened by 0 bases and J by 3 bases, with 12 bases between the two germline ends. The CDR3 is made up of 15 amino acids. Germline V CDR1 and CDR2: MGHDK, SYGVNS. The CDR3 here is CASSEYRTANYEQYF. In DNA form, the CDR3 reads TGTGCCAGCAGTGAATACAGGACAGCCAACTACGAGCAGTACTTC.

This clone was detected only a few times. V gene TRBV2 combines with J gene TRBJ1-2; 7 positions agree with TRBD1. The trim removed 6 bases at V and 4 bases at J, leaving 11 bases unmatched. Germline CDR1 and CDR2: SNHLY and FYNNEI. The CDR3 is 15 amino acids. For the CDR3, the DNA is TGTGCCAGCAGGAGACAGGGTGGCTCACTCTATGGCTACACCTTC. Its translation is CASRRQGGSLYGYTF.

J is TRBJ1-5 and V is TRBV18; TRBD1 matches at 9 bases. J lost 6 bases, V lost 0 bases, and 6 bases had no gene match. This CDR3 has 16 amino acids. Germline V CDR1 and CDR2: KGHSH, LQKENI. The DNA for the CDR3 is TGTGCCAGCTCACCACCGGGGACAGGGCCCCGTCAGCCCCAGCATTTT. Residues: CASSPPGTGPRQPQHF.

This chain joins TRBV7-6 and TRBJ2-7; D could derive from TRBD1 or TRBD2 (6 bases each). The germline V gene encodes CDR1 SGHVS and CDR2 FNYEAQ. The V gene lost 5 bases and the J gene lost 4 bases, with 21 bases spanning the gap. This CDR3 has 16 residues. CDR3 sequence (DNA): TGTGCCAGCAGCCCAGAGGGGTGGGGGGCTCGGTACGAGCAGTACTTC. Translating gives CASSPEGWGARYEQYF.

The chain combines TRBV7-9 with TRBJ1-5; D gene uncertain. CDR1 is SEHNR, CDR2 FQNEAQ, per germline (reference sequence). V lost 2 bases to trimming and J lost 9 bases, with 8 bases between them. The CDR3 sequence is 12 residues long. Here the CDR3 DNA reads TGTGCCAGCAGCTTACAGGATCGGCCCCAGCATTTT. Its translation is CASSLQDRPQHF.

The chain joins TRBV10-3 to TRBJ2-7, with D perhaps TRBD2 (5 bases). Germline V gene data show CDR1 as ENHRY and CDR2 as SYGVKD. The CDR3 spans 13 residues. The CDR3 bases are TGTGCTACGGCCGGCGGAGGACGCTACGAGCAGTACTTC. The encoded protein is CATAGGGRYEQYF.

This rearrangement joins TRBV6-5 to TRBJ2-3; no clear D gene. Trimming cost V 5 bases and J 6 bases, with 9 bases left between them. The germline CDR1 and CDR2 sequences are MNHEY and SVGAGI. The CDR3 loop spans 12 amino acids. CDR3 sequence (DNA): TGTGCCAGCAGTACCCAAGGGGATACGCAGTATTTT. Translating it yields CASSTQGDTQYF.

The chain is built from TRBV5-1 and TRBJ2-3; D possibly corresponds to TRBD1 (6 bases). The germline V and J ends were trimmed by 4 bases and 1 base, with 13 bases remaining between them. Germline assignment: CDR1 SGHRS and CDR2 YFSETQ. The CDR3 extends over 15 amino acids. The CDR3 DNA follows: TGCGCCAGCAGCCAGGACAGCTCGGGCACAGATACGCAGTATTTT. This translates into CASSQDSSGTDTQYF.